These 3 T cell receptor beta chains originate from one sample sequenced in a study of T cells after yellow fever vaccination. TCRdb passed the 5' RACE reads through MiXCR, listing each CDR3 protein once. The top ten hold roughly an eighth of the sample, which has roughly 500,000 distinct CDR3 sequences, 15% to 20% seen once. The source material was PBMCs, sampled 15 days after the yellow fever booster vaccination. The receptors were sampled from a man younger than 40 who received the YFV17D yellow fever vaccine.

This clonotype came up a few times. This chain links TRBV9 with TRBJ2-1; possibly TRBD2 for D (6 bases). V lost 1 base and J lost 6, with 14 bases in between. CDR1 and CDR2 (germline): SGDLS, YYNGEE. This CDR3 is 15 amino acids long. The CDR3 here is CASSVRGVEANEQFF. DNA of the CDR3: TGTGCCAGCAGCGTACGCGGGGTTGAGGCCAATGAGCAGTTCTTC.

The rearrangement joins TRBV7-9 to TRBJ2-1, with 8 bases matching TRBD1. The germline V gene encodes CDR1 SEHNR and CDR2 FQNEAQ (reference sequence). The CDR3 is 15 residues long. The J segment lost 5 bases and the V segment lost 5 bases, leaving 8 bases of the junction unmatched. CDR3 bases: TGTGCCAGCAGCCGGACAGGGAGTAGGAACAATGAGCAGTTCTTC. Protein: CASSRTGSRNNEQFF.

The chain carries TRBV5-6 and TRBJ2-3; 8 nucleotides align to TRBD2. Germline assignment: CDR1 SGHDT and CDR2 YYEEEE. CDR3 length equals 15 residues. Germline trimming cut 4 bases from V and 2 bases from J; bases unmatched to any gene: 6. DNA of the CDR3: TGTGCCAGCAGCCGGGAGGGACTGAACACAGATACGCAGTATTTT. Translating gives CASSREGLNTDTQYF.